These T cell receptor beta chains were read from a single sample in a study of cytomegalovirus exposure and HLA in healthy donors. Clones were sequenced by immunoSEQ multiplex PCR, and TCRdb holds only the in-frame ones, with some missing. The sample has some 140,000 clones; roughly four fifths are singletons. The sequenced sample consisted of PBMCs. The receptor source for this set is a man in his thirties or forties in good health and CMV-seropositive. Each CDR3 is given with its conserved first and last residue. D genes are given only for firm matches. Size tells how often a clone was seen (once, few, many) or the class of an expanded clone, and some rows leave it out.

TRBV30	NA	TRBD1	TRBJ2-5	CAWMFSPGQQETQYF	TGTGCCTGGATGTTTAGTCCGGGACAGCAAGAGACCCAGTACTTC
TRBV18	NA	TRBD2	TRBJ2-1	CASSQTIAGRVYNEQFF	TGTGCCAGCTCACAGACAATAGCCGGGAGGGTTTACAATGAGCAGTTCTTC
TRBV5-5	once	NA	TRBJ2-1	CASSGAGLENEQFF	TGTGCCAGCAGCGGGGCGGGGTTAGAGAATGAGCAGTTCTTC
TRBV21-1	NA	NA	TRBJ2-7	CASSRRENGQYF	TGTGCCAGCAGCAGACGGGAGAATGGGCAGTACTTC
TRBV6-1	NA	TRBD2	TRBJ2-1	CASTGLAGVHNEQFF	TGTGCCAGCACGGGACTAGCGGGAGTACACAATGAGCAGTTCTTC
TRBV15	NA	NA	TRBJ2-3	CATSDPGTQLTDTQYF	TGTGCCACCAGCGACCCCGGGACTCAACTCACAGATACGCAGTATTTT
TRBV5-8	NA	NA	TRBJ1-5	CASSLMQVGNQPQHF	TGTGCCAGCAGCTTGATGCAGGTGGGCAATCAGCCCCAGCATTTT
TRBV7-7	NA	TRBD1	TRBJ2-2	CASSMGQGSGELFF	TGTGCCAGCAGCATGGGACAGGGGAGCGGGGAGCTGTTTTTT
TRBV4-1	once	NA	TRBJ2-7	CASSQVPQGEQYF	TGCGCCAGCAGCCAAGTCCCCCAGGGCGAGCAGTACTTC
TRBV11-2	NA	NA	TRBJ2-2	CASSYGISGELFF	TGTGCCAGCAGCTACGGGATTTCCGGGGAGCTGTTTTTT
TRBV11-2	NA	NA	TRBJ2-3	CASSLGGGGFGTDTQYF	TGTGCCAGCAGCTTAGGGGGTGGAGGATTCGGCACAGATACGCAGTATTTT
TRBV6-4	NA	TRBD2	TRBJ2-1	CASSDSFTSGSDEQFF	TGTGCCAGCAGTGACTCGTTCACTAGCGGGAGCGATGAGCAGTTCTTC
TRBV7-9	NA	NA	TRBJ1-3	CASSLLEGSGNTIYF	TGTGCCAGCAGCTTATTGGAGGGATCTGGAAACACCATATATTTT
TRBV7-3	NA	TRBD1	TRBJ2-7	CASSRAGGYEQYF	TGTGCCAGCAGCAGGGCAGGGGGCTACGAGCAGTACTTC
TRBV5-4	NA	NA	TRBJ2-4	CASNLAGAKNIQYF	TGTGCCAGCAACCTCGCGGGCGCCAAAAACATTCAGTACTTC
TRBV27	NA	NA	TRBJ2-7	CASSSLAGEGEQYF	TGTGCCAGCAGCTCTTTGGCAGGGGAAGGCGAGCAGTACTTC
TRBV9	once	NA	TRBJ2-3	CASSVAGGAFLTDTQYF	TGTGCCAGCAGCGTAGCTGGTGGGGCCTTCTTAACAGATACGCAGTATTTT
TRBV27	few	NA	TRBJ1-2	CASSFSGQQGGYTF	TGTGCCAGCAGTTTCTCTGGACAGCAGGGCGGCTACACCTTC
TRBV19	NA	NA	TRBJ2-7	CASSIDRLNSYEQYF	TGTGCCAGTAGTATAGATCGGTTGAACAGCTACGAGCAGTACTTC
TRBV19	NA	NA	TRBJ2-1	CASREKQKDNEQFF	TGTGCCAGCCGGGAGAAACAAAAGGACAATGAGCAGTTCTTC
TRBV7-9	NA	TRBD2	TRBJ2-1	CASSSGLAEYNEQFF	TGTGCCAGCAGCTCGGGACTAGCGGAGTACAATGAGCAGTTCTTC
TRBV6-6	NA	TRBD1	TRBJ1-1	CASSQGTGATEAFF	TGTGCCAGCAGTCAAGGGACAGGGGCTACTGAAGCTTTCTTT
TRBV7-2	NA	NA	TRBJ1-2	CASSQAGSNYGYTF	TGTGCCAGCAGCCAAGCCGGGTCTAACTATGGCTACACCTTC
TRBV6-5	few	TRBD1	TRBJ2-7	CASSSPGQTVYEQYF	TGTGCCAGCAGTTCGCCGGGACAGACGGTGTACGAGCAGTACTTC
TRBV9	NA	NA	TRBJ1-2	CASSVAGGNYGYTF	TGTGCCAGCAGCGTAGCTGGGGGGAACTATGGCTACACCTTC
TRBV30	NA	TRBD1	TRBJ2-5	CAWSGTGLPQETQYF	TGTGCCTGGAGTGGGACAGGGCTTCCCCAAGAGACCCAGTACTTC
TRBV5-1	NA	NA	TRBJ2-7	CASSLTDIYEQYF	TGCGCCAGCAGCTTGACGGACATATACGAGCAGTACTTC
TRBV15	NA	NA	TRBJ2-2	CATSRDKRDTGELFF	TGTGCCACCAGCAGAGATAAGAGGGACACCGGGGAGCTGTTTTTT
TRBV7-9	NA	TRBD1	TRBJ2-3	CASSSGTGLSTDTQYF	TGTGCCAGCAGTTCCGGGACAGGGCTTAGCACAGATACGCAGTATTTT
TRBV6-4	NA	TRBD2	TRBJ2-3	CASSDLAAGGTQYF	TGTGCCAGCAGTGACCTCGCGGCGGGGGGTACGCAGTATTTT
TRBV5-4	NA	NA	TRBJ2-1	CASSLGAGNSYNEQFF	TGTGCCAGCAGCTTGGGTGCGGGGAACTCCTACAATGAGCAGTTCTTC
TRBV6-1	NA	NA	TRBJ2-1	CASSEGRRGAAYNEQFF	TGTGCCAGCAGTGAAGGTCGGAGGGGCGCAGCCTACAATGAGCAGTTCTTC
TRBV7-6	NA	NA	TRBJ2-5	CASSLSSDTAYQETQYF	TGTGCCAGCAGCTTAAGCTCGGACACTGCGTACCAAGAGACCCAGTACTTC
TRBV10-3	NA	TRBD2	TRBJ2-2	CATKSGANTGELFF	TGTGCCACTAAAAGCGGGGCCAACACCGGGGAGCTGTTTTTT
TRBV6-1	NA	TRBD1	TRBJ1-6	CASSERTGGLSNSPLHF	TGTGCCAGCAGTGAACGGACAGGGGGATTGAGTAATTCACCCCTCCACTTT
TRBV4-1	NA	TRBD2	TRBJ2-5	CASSQVTGLAGQETQYF	TGCGCCAGCAGCCAGGTGACAGGGCTAGCGGGGCAAGAGACCCAGTACTTC
TRBV7-6	NA	TRBD1	TRBJ1-2	CASSLGGIQGAGGYTF	TGTGCCAGCAGCTTAGGGGGCATACAGGGGGCAGGTGGCTACACCTTC
TRBV5-1	NA	TRBD1	TRBJ1-4	CASSSPGTGDEKLFF	TGCGCCAGCAGCTCGCCCGGGACAGGGGATGAAAAACTGTTTTTT
TRBV6-5	NA	TRBD2	TRBJ2-5	CASSYSIAGVEETQYF	TGTGCCAGCAGTTACTCGATAGCGGGGGTTGAAGAGACCCAGTACTTC
TRBV30	few	NA	TRBJ2-5	CAWGSRPGETQYF	TGTGCCTGGGGCTCTAGACCGGGGGAGACCCAGTACTTC
TRBV7-3	NA	TRBD2	TRBJ2-3	CASSPSPWASGSTDTQYF	TGTGCCAGCAGCCCCAGCCCGTGGGCTAGCGGGAGCACAGATACGCAGTATTTT
TRBV7-2	NA	TRBD2	TRBJ2-1	CASSRVAGTPNEQFF	TGTGCCAGCAGCCGGGTAGCGGGAACTCCCAATGAGCAGTTCTTC
TRBV5-4	NA	NA	TRBJ2-7	CASSLSAGKYEQYF	TGTGCCAGCAGCTTGTCGGCAGGGAAGTACGAGCAGTACTTC
TRBV18	NA	TRBD1	TRBJ2-2	CASSPTGGVTGELFF	TGTGCCAGCTCACCGACAGGGGGGGTCACCGGGGAGCTGTTTTTT
TRBV11-2	NA	TRBD2	TRBJ2-5	CASSLSPPILAAQETQYF	TGTGCCAGCAGCTTATCCCCCCCGATACTAGCGGCTCAGGAGACCCAGTACTTC
TRBV5-4	NA	TRBD1	TRBJ2-7	CASSQDLGTASYEQYF	TGTGCCAGCAGCCAAGATCTTGGGACAGCCTCCTACGAGCAGTACTTC
TRBV2	NA	NA	TRBJ1-2	CASSEREGAYGYTF	TGTGCCAGCAGTGAACGGGAGGGAGCTTATGGCTACACCTTC
TRBV7-7	NA	TRBD1	TRBJ2-5	CASSPDRQGGGTQYF	TGTGCCAGCAGTCCTGACCGACAGGGCGGCGGGACCCAGTACTTC
TRBV25-1	NA	NA	TRBJ1-2	CASNGQRINYGYTF	TGTGCCAGCAATGGACAGCGGATAAACTATGGCTACACCTTC
TRBV5-1	NA	TRBD2	TRBJ2-7	CASSWVAGGDYEQYF	TGCGCCAGCAGCTGGGTAGCGGGAGGTGACTACGAGCAGTACTTC
TRBV9	NA	TRBD2	TRBJ2-2	CASSVPSGGPNTGELFF	TGTGCCAGCAGCGTACCTAGCGGGGGGCCGAACACCGGGGAGCTGTTTTTT
TRBV2	NA	TRBD2	TRBJ2-2	CASSGTSGPTGELFF	TGTGCCAGCAGTGGGACTAGCGGGCCCACCGGGGAGCTGTTTTTT
TRBV25-1	NA	TRBD1	TRBJ1-5	CASSEPGQGNQPQHF	TGTGCCAGCAGTGAACCCGGACAGGGTAATCAGCCCCAGCATTTT